This T cell receptor beta chain was identified during a study of OX40 agonist ivuxolimab in advanced cancers. Overall study: Age averaged approximately 60 years (range roughly 23 to 79), and approximately 80% were male.

Assay used: immunoSEQ multiplex PCR; TCRdb lists only in-frame clones, some missing. The repertoire consists of fewer than 80,000 clones, with about 83% occurring once and the leading ten covering about 9.1%. The investigators sampled blood at baseline, at cycle 4 day 1, and at cycle 7 day 1. V shed 0 bases and J shed 0 bases, with 9 bases lying between them. The CDR3 has 16 amino acids. Per the germline V gene, CDR1 is ENHRY and CDR2 is SYGVKD. The chain employs TRBV10-3 and TRBJ1-5; no definite D call. The sequence was collected from an adult with an advanced solid tumor such as melanoma, head and neck, liver or kidney cancer. The sample was CD4+ or CD8+ T cells sorted from blood, taken in a trial of the OX40 agonist ivuxolimab. The chain's CDR3 is CAISESSLNSNQPQHF. The CDR3 nucleotides read TGTGCCATCAGTGAGTCGAGCCTGAATAGCAATCAGCCCCAGCATTTT.